This is a list of T cell receptor beta chains from one sample in a study of identical twins. TCRdb independently ran MiXCR on the 5' RACE reads; one entry per CDR3 protein. The sample yields a few hundred thousand distinct CDR3 sequences, roughly 20% seen once. Sample: naive T cells sorted from blood. The source is a man between 45 and 60 years old in good health. CDR3s include the opening cysteine and the closing phenylalanine or tryptophan. The order of the fields is D gene, J gene, V gene, clone size, CDR3 DNA, CDR3 protein. A D gene is named only where the DNA matches it firmly. Size values are once, few and many counts, or a class for expanded clones, and some rows have none.

-	TRBJ2-6	TRBV27	-	TGTGCCAGCCGGCCGGAGTATCCCTCTGGGGCCAACGTCCTGACTTTC	CASRPEYPSGANVLTF
TRBD2	TRBJ2-7	TRBV28	-	TGTGCCAGCAGTTTAAGGCTAGCGGGAGGCAAAAGGGCCGAGCAGTACTTC	CASSLRLAGGKRAEQYF
TRBD1	TRBJ2-7	TRBV5-1	many	TGCGCCAGCAGTCACCGGGACAGGGGCTACGAGCAGTACTTC	CASSHRDRGYEQYF
-	TRBJ2-3	TRBV20-1	-	TGCAGTGCTAGATACGTTAGCACAGATACGCAGTATTTT	CSARYVSTDTQYF
TRBD2	TRBJ2-7	TRBV28	-	TGTGCCAGCAGTTTAAGGACTAGCGGGAGGAAGTACTTC	CASSLRTSGRKYF
TRBD2	TRBJ2-1	TRBV12-3/TRBV12-4	many	TGTGCCAGCACAGGACTAGTTTTCTCCAATGAGCAGTTCTTC	CASTGLVFSNEQFF
-	TRBJ2-5	TRBV4-2	many	TGTGCCAGCAGCCAAGATGGGGTCGGACGGATGCAAGCGACCCAGTACTTC	CASSQDGVGRMQATQYF
TRBD2	TRBJ2-7	TRBV6-1	many	TGTGCCAGCAGGCCTTTGAGCGGGAGGACCTCCTACGAGCAGTACTTC	CASRPLSGRTSYEQYF
-	TRBJ2-5	TRBV6-2/TRBV6-3	many	TGTGCCAGCACCCCCACAGTGTGGGAGACCCAGTACTTC	CASTPTVWETQYF
-	TRBJ2-1	TRBV4-2	-	TGTGCCAGCAGCCAATCGGCTGGTGAGCAGTTCTTC	CASSQSAGEQFF
-	TRBJ1-1	TRBV7-2	many	TGTGCCAGCAGCTTAGATATCCGGACCATGAACACTGAAGCTTTCTTT	CASSLDIRTMNTEAFF
-	TRBJ2-3	TRBV13	many	TGTGCCAGCACCGAGGGGAGGAATCTGGGCGATACGCAGTATTTT	CASTEGRNLGDTQYF
-	TRBJ1-1	TRBV6-2/TRBV6-3	few	TGTGCCATCCGTAGACAGTCCTCGAACACTGAAGCTTTCTTT	CAIRRQSSNTEAFF
-	TRBJ2-7	TRBV7-2	-	TGTGCCAGCAGCCCGGTGGAAGGGGCCTACGAGCAGTACTTC	CASSPVEGAYEQYF
TRBD2	TRBJ2-1	TRBV15	few	TGTGCCACCAGCAGAGATCTTATAGCGGGAGGGCGGGGTGAGCAGTTCTTC	CATSRDLIAGGRGEQFF
TRBD2	TRBJ2-1	TRBV6-2/TRBV6-3	few	TGTGCCAGCAGTTTCCTAGCGGGGGGCAACAATGAGCAGTTCTTC	CASSFLAGGNNEQFF
-	TRBJ1-1	TRBV24-1	-	TGTGCCACCAGTGACCATGGCACTGAAGCTTTCTTT	CATSDHGTEAFF
-	TRBJ2-5	TRBV15	few	TGTGCCACCAGCCCCCGGGTTTCCAGGGAGACCCAGTACTTC	CATSPRVSRETQYF
TRBD1	TRBJ2-3	TRBV10-3	once	TGTGCCATCAGTGAGAAGGGACAGGGTTTTCATACGCAGTATTTT	CAISEKGQGFHTQYF
TRBD2	TRBJ2-7	TRBV6-2/TRBV6-3	few	TGTGCCAGCAGTAAAGGACTAGCGGGAGGCTACTCCTACGAGCAGTACTTC	CASSKGLAGGYSYEQYF
-	TRBJ2-1	TRBV27	many	TGTGCCAGCAGTTTATCTCACCGGTACAATGAGCAGTTCTTC	CASSLSHRYNEQFF
TRBD2	TRBJ2-2	TRBV4-2	few	TGTGCCAGCAGCCAACCTAGGCGGGGGAAGAACACCGGGGAGCTGTTTTTT	CASSQPRRGKNTGELFF
TRBD2	TRBJ2-3	TRBV5-1	-	TGCGCCAGCAGCTTGGGTACTAGCGGGAGTCTGTCGGATACGCAGTATTTT	CASSLGTSGSLSDTQYF
TRBD2	TRBJ2-5	TRBV15	many	TGTGCCACCAGCAGAGATTTGGCGGGGGGGCGGGAGACCCAGTACTTC	CATSRDLAGGRETQYF
-	TRBJ2-1	TRBV20-1	many	TGCAGTGCTAGAGAGCTGGTTGGCAATGAGCAGTTCTTC	CSARELVGNEQFF
-	TRBJ2-7	TRBV2	-	TGTGCCAGCAAGCCGCGGTCCTCCTACGAGCAGTACTTC	CASKPRSSYEQYF
-	TRBJ1-1	TRBV4-2	-	TGTGCCAGCAGCCAAGAACGGAGGAACACTGAAGCTTTCTTT	CASSQERRNTEAFF
TRBD2	TRBJ2-2	TRBV20-1	few	TGCAGTGCTAGAGGTTACTTCAGCGGGAGGGCCGGCACCGGGGAGCTGTTTTTT	CSARGYFSGRAGTGELFF
-	TRBJ1-6	TRBV12-3/TRBV12-4	-	TGTGCCAGCAGTTTGTTCGGGGGGAATTCACCCCTCCACTTT	CASSLFGGNSPLHF
-	TRBJ2-5	TRBV7-9	many	TGTGCCAGCAGCTTACACAGGCAAGAGACCCAGTACTTC	CASSLHRQETQYF
-	TRBJ2-1	TRBV5-6	-	TGTGCCGGGTCCAGCGGGTACTACAATGAGCAGTTCTTC	CAGSSGYYNEQFF
-	TRBJ1-4	TRBV6-1	many	TGTGCCAGCAACCGATCCCCCTATGAAAAACTGTTTTTT	CASNRSPYEKLFF
-	TRBJ2-6	TRBV18	few	TGTGCCAGCTCACCACAGGGAGGTGGGGCCAACGTCCTGACTTTC	CASSPQGGGANVLTF
TRBD2	TRBJ2-7	TRBV7-9	-	TGTGCCAGCAGCAACCGGCGGGAGAATTACGAGCAGTACTTC	CASSNRRENYEQYF
-	TRBJ2-6	TRBV3-1	many	TGTGCCAGCAGCCATGCCTCTGGGGCCAACGTCCTGACTTTC	CASSHASGANVLTF
-	TRBJ1-2	TRBV6-1	-	TGTGCCAGCAGTGGGGTTGCTAACTATGGCTACACCTTC	CASSGVANYGYTF
TRBD1	TRBJ2-2	TRBV20-1	many	TGCAGTGCTAGTACGGGACAGGCGAACACCGGGGAGCTGTTTTTT	CSASTGQANTGELFF
-	TRBJ2-1	TRBV20-1	few	TGCAGTGCTAACCAGATAGCGACAAATAAGCCAAACAATGAGCAGTTCTTC	CSANQIATNKPNNEQFF
TRBD2	TRBJ2-3	TRBV5-1	few	TGCGCCAGCAGCTTGATGGGGACTAGCGGGGCCTCAGATACGCAGTATTTT	CASSLMGTSGASDTQYF
TRBD2	TRBJ2-3	TRBV5-1	many	TGCGCCAGCAGCTTGGGGTCTAGCGGTTCACAAGATACGCAGTATTTT	CASSLGSSGSQDTQYF
-	TRBJ2-3	TRBV28	-	TGTGCCAGCAGTTTATTGGGTGGTGGTCTGGTGGGCACAGATACGCAGTATTTT	CASSLLGGGLVGTDTQYF
-	TRBJ2-7	TRBV7-9	-	TGTGCCAGCAGCTTAGACAAGCTAGGAGGGAGCTCCTACGAGCAGTACTTC	CASSLDKLGGSSYEQYF
TRBD1	TRBJ2-7	TRBV7-2	many	TGTGCCAGCACCCAGGGACAGACCTACGAGCAGTACTTC	CASTQGQTYEQYF
TRBD1	TRBJ2-7	TRBV7-2	-	TGTGCCAGCAGCTTAGTGGGACAGGGACGCGAGCAGTACTTC	CASSLVGQGREQYF
-	TRBJ2-1	TRBV12-3/TRBV12-4	few	TGTGCCAGCACCGCTACCGGGGCCAGCAATGAGCAGTTCTTC	CASTATGASNEQFF